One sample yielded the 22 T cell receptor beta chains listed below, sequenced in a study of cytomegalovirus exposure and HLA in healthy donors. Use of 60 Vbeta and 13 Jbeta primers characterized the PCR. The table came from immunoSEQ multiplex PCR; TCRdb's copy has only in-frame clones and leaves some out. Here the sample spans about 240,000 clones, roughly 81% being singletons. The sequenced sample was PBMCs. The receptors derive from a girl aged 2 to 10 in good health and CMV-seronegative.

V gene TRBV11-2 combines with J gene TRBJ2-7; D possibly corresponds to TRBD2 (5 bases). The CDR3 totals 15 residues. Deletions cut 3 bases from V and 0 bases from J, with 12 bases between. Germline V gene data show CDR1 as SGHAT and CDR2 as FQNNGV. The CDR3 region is CASSFEGLASYEQYF. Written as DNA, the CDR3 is TGTGCCAGCAGCTTCGAAGGGCTAGCCTCCTACGAGCAGTACTTC.

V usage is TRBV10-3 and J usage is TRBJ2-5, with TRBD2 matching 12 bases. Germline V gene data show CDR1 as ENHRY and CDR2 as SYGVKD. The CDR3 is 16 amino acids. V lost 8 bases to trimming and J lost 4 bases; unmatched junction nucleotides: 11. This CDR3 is CAIGALAGGLGETQYF. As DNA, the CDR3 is TGTGCCATCGGGGCTCTAGCGGGGGGGCTCGGAGAGACCCAGTACTTC.

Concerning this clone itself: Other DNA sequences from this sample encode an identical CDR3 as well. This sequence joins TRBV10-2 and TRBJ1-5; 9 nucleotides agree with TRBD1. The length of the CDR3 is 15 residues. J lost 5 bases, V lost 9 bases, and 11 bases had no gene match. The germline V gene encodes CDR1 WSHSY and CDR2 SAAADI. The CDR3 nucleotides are TGCGCCAGTACGTCAGGGACAGGGCCGCATCAGCCCCAGCATTTT. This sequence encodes CASTSGTGPHQPQHF.

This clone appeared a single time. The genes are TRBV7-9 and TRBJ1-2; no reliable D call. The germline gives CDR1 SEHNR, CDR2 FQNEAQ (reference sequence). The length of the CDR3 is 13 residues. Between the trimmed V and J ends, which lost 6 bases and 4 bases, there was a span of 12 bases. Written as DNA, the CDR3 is TGTGCCAGCAGTTTCGACATCCCCTATGGCTACACCTTC. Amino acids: CASSFDIPYGYTF.

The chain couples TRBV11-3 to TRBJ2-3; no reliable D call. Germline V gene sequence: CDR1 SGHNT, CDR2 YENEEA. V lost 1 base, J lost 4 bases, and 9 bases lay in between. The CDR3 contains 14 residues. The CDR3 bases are TGTGCCAGCAGCTTAGTCGGAGTTCCAGATACGCAGTATTTT. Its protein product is CASSLVGVPDTQYF. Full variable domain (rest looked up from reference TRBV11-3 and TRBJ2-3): EAGVVQSPRYKIIEKKQPVAFWCNPISGHNTLYWYLQNLGQGPELLIRYENEEAVDDSQLPKDRFSAERLKGVDSTLKIQPAELGDSAVYLCASSLVGVPDTQYFGPGTRLTVL.

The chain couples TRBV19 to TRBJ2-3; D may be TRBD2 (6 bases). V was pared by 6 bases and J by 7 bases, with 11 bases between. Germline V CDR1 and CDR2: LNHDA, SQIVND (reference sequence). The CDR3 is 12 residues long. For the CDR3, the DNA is TGTGCCAGTAGAAGGGACTCGAATACGCAGTATTTT. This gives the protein CASRRDSNTQYF.

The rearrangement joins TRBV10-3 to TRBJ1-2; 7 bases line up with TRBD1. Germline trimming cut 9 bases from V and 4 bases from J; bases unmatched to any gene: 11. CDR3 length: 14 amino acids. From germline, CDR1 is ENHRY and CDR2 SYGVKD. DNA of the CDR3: TGTGCCATACATAATCAAGGGGGCACCTATGGCTACACCTTC. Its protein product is CAIHNQGGTYGYTF.

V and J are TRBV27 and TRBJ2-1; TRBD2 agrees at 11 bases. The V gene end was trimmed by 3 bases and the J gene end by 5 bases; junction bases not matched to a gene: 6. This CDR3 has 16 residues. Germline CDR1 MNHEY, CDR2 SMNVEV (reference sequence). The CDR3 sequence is CASSFGGLAGNNEQFF. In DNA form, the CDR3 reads TGTGCCAGCAGTTTTGGAGGACTAGCGGGTAACAATGAGCAGTTCTTC.

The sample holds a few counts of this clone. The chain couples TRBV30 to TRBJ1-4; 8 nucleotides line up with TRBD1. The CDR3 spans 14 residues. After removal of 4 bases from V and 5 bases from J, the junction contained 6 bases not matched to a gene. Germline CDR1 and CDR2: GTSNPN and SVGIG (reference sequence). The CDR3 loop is CAWIPGQANEKLFF. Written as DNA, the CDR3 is TGTGCCTGGATCCCGGGACAGGCAAATGAAAAACTGTTTTTT.

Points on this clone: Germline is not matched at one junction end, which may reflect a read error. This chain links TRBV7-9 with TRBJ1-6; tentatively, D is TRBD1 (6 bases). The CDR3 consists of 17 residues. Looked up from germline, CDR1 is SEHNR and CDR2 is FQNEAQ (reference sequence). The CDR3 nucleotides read TGTTCCAGCAGCCCCAGGACAGTACGAGACCTCCTATCACCCCTCCACTTT. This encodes CSSSPRTVRDLLSPLHF.

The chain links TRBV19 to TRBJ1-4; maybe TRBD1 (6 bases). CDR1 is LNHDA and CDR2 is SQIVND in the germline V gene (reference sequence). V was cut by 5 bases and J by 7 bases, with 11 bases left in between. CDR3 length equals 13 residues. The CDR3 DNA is TGTGCCAGTAGTCCCCAGGGGCGTGAAAAACTGTTTTTT. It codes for CASSPQGREKLFF.

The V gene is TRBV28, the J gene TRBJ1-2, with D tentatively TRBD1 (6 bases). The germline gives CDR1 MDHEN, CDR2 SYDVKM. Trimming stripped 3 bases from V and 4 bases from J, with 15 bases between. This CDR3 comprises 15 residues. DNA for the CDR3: TGTGCCAGCAGTTTGGGGCAGGGGTTTTCCTATGGCTACACCTTC. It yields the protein CASSLGQGFSYGYTF.

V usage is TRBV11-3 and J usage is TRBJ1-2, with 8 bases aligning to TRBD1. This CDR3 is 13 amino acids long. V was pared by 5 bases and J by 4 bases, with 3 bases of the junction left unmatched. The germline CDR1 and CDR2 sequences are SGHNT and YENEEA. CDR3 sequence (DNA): TGTGCCAGCAGCCAAACAGGGGGCTATGGCTACACCTTC. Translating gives CASSQTGGYGYTF. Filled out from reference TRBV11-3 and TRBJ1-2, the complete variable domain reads EAGVVQSPRYKIIEKKQPVAFWCNPISGHNTLYWYLQNLGQGPELLIRYENEEAVDDSQLPKDRFSAERLKGVDSTLKIQPAELGDSAVYLCASSQTGGYGYTFGSGTRLTVV.

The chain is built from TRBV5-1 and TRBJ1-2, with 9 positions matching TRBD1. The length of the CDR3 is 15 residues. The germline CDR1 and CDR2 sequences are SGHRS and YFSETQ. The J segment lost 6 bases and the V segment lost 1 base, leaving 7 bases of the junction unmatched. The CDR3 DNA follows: TGCGCCAGCAGCTTGAGGGGACAGGGAGAGGATGGCTACACCTTC. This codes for CASSLRGQGEDGYTF.

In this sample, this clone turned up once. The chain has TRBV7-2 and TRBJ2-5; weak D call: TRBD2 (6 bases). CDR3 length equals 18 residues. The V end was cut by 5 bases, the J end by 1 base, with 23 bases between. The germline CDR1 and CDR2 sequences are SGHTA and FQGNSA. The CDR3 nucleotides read TGTGCCAGCAGCCCACAGATCCGGGTGCTAGCGTCCCAAGAGACCCAGTACTTC. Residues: CASSPQIRVLASQETQYF. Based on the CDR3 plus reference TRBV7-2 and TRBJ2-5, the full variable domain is GAGVSQSPSNKVTEKGKDVELRCDPISGHTALYWYRQSLGQGLEFLIYFQGNSAPDKSGLPSDRFSAERTGGSVSTLTIQRTQQEDSAVYLCASSPQIRVLASQETQYFGPGTRLLVL.

Written as DNA, the CDR3 is TGTGCCACCTCGACAGGGGGAAACGAGCAGTACTTC. It specifies CATSTGGNEQYF. This sequence joins TRBV19 and TRBJ2-7, with 9 bases lining up with TRBD1. The CDR3 totals 12 residues. J lost 5 bases, V lost 10 bases, and 6 bases had no gene match. CDR1 and CDR2 from the germline V gene are LNHDA and SQIVND (reference sequence).

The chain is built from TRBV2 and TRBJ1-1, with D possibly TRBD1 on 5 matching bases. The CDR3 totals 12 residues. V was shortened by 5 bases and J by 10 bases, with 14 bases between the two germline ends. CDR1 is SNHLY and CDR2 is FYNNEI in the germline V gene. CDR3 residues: CASSSSRVGAFF. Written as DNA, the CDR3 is TGTGCCAGCAGTAGCTCCAGGGTGGGAGCTTTCTTT. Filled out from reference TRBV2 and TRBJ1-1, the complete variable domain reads EPEVTQTPSHQVTQMGQEVILRCVPISNHLYFYWYRQILGQKVEFLVSFYNNEISEKSEIFDDQFSVERPDGSNFTLKIRSTKLEDSAMYFCASSSSRVGAFFGQGTRLTVV.

This CDR3 is CASSLGGGIYEQYF. CDR3 coding DNA: TGTGCCAGCAGCTTAGGGGGGGGGATCTACGAGCAGTACTTC. The chain carries TRBV7-6 and TRBJ2-7, with TRBD2 identical over 7 bases. From germline, CDR1 is SGHVS and CDR2 FNYEAQ. Trimming at V came to 1 base and at J to 3 bases, leaving 3 bases not matched to a gene. The CDR3 has 14 residues.

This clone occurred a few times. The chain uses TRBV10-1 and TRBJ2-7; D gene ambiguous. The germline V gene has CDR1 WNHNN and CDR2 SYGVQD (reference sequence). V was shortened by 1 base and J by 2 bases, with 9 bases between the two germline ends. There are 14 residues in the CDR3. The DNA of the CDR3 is TGCGCCAGCAGTGAGTTGGCAGGCCCCTACGAGCAGTACTTC. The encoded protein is CASSELAGPYEQYF.

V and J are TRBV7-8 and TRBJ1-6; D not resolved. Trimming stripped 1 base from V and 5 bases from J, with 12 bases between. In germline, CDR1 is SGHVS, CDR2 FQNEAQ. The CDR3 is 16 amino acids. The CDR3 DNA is TGTGCCAGCAGCTTAGTAGGAGACGGAAATAATTCACCCCTCCACTTT. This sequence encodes CASSLVGDGNNSPLHF.

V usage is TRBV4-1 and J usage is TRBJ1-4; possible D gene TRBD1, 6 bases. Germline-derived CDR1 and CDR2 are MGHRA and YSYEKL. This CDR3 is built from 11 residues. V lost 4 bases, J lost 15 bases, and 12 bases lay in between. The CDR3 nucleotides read TGCGCCAGCAGCCTTAGGACAGAGTTGTTTTTT. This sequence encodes CASSLRTELFF.

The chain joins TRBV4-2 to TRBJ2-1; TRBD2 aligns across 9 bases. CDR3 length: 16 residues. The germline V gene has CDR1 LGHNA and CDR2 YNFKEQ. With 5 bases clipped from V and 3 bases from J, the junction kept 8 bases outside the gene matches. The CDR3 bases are TGTGCCAGCAGCTCGGCGGTAGCGGGAGTCTACAATGAGCAGTTCTTC. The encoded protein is CASSSAVAGVYNEQFF.